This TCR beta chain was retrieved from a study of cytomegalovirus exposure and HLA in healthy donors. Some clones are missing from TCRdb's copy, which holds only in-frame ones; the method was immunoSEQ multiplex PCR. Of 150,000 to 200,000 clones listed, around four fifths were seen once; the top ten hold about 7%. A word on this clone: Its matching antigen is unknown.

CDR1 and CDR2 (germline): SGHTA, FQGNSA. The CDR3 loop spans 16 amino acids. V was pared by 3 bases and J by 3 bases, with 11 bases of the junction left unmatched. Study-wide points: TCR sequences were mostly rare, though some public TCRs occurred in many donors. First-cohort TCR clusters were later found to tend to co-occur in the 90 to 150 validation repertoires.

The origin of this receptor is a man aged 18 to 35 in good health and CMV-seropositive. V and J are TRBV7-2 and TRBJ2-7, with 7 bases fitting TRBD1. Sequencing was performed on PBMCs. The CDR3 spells CASSFASGGSGYEQYF. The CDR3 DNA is TGTGCCAGCAGCTTCGCCTCAGGGGGTTCGGGCTACGAGCAGTACTTC. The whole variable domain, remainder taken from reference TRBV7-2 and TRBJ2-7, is GAGVSQSPSNKVTEKGKDVELRCDPISGHTALYWYRQSLGQGLEFLIYFQGNSAPDKSGLPSDRFSAERTGGSVSTLTIQRTQQEDSAVYLCASSFASGGSGYEQYFGPGTRLTVT.